The T cell receptor (beta chain) described here comes from a study of T cell responses to AZD1222 COVID-19 vaccine. Libraries were prepared by immunoSEQ multiplex PCR; TCRdb keeps only in-frame clonotypes and omits some of them. The sample consists of 150,000 to 200,000 clones, approximately 86% of them appearing once. With V trimmed by 2 bases and J by 2 bases, 5 bases remained unmatched. Germline V gene data show CDR1 as MNHEY and CDR2 as SVGEGT. This CDR3 has 17 residues. The genes are TRBV6-2 or TRBV6-3 and TRBJ2-2, with TRBD2 matching over 10 bases. The sequences come from peripheral blood, collected on day 0 of AZD1222 vaccination. The receptor's source is an adult in good health. The CDR3 DNA sequence: TGTGCCAGCAGTTACACCCTAGCGGGGGTCAACACCGGGGAGCTGTTTTTT. Translation gives CASSYTLAGVNTGELFF.